This T cell receptor beta chain was observed in a study of CD8 T cells in Susac syndrome. Reverse transcription of 0.5 to 1 ug RNA was performed with random hexamers. Each CDR3 protein gets one entry after TCRdb re-called the immunoSEQ multiplex PCR reads with MiXCR. The sample yields under 200,000 distinct CDR3 sequences, roughly 95% seen once. The CDR3 contains 15 residues. The J gene is TRBJ1-1, the V gene TRBV21-1; TRBD1 is taken as the D call from the table, unchecked against the DNA. TRBV21-1 is a pseudogene. This clonotype was sampled from a human donor with multiple sclerosis. The sample comprised CD8+ T cells from PBMCs. For the CDR3, the DNA is TGTGCCAGCAGCCCCCCAGGTCCGGGTACCACTGAAGCTTTCTTT. It translates to CASSPPGPGTTEAFF.